Following are 20 T cell receptor beta chains from one sample sequenced in a study of T cells in Graves' hyperthyroidism and ophthalmopathy (dated by TCRdb to the late 2010s). The library was generated by multiplex PCR. Sequencing was carried out with an Illumina HiSeq 2000. The TCR beta CDR3 regions were amplified from RNA transcripts. The TCR CDR3 was subjected to a first round of RT-PCR using the HTBI primer set and the Qiagen OneStep RT-PCR kit. TCRdb reprocessed the public reads (quality trimming at Q25 with fastp, clone calling with MiXCR) and kept in-frame beta chains. For every CDR3 protein sequence, its rows merge into one entry that carries the most common genes and DNA. Present in this sample are about 720,000 distinct CDR3 sequences, roughly 17% of which were seen just once. The ten largest clones add up to under 10% of the sample. The material sequenced was blood. Receptor source: a man younger than 35 with Graves' hyperthyroidism.

The CDR3 sequence: CASSQDLDRGRQETQYF. The CDR3 DNA reads TGTGCCAGCAGCCAGGACTTGGACAGGGGGCGGCAAGAGACCCAGTACTTC. The rearrangement links TRBV4-2 to TRBJ2-5; 11 nucleotides align to TRBD1. V shed 3 bases, J shed 2 bases, and the junction held 8 bases outside the gene matches. The germline gives CDR1 LGHNA, CDR2 YNFKEQ. CDR3 length equals 17 residues.

This clonotype was seen a few times. This chain connects TRBV6-1 to TRBJ2-7; TRBD2 aligns across 14 bases. The CDR3 consists of 17 residues. V gave up 0 bases and J gave up 2 bases; unmatched junction bases: 3. Germline CDR1 is MNHNS and CDR2 is SASEGT. The CDR3 coding sequence is TGTGCCAGCAGTGAAGCGGGGACTAGCGGGAGCCCCTACGAGCAGTACTTC. This encodes CASSEAGTSGSPYEQYF.

There are many counts of this clonotype. The chain employs TRBV27 and TRBJ2-7; D uncertain. The V end was cut by 5 bases, the J end by 6 bases, with 14 bases between. Germline V gene data show CDR1 as MNHEY and CDR2 as SMNVEV (reference sequence). There are 13 residues in the CDR3. CDR3 residues: CASSVATSGEQYF. The CDR3 coding sequence is TGTGCCAGCAGTGTGGCCACGTCCGGCGAGCAGTACTTC.

This chain joins TRBV12-3 or TRBV12-4 and TRBJ2-1, with TRBD1 identical over 7 bases. V shed 7 bases and J 6 bases; nucleotides not matched to a gene: 6. The CDR3 loop spans 13 amino acids. CDR3 amino acids: CASTLTGLNEQFF. CDR3 coding DNA: TGTGCCAGCACCTTGACAGGGCTCAATGAGCAGTTCTTC.

The chain joins TRBV29-1 to TRBJ1-4; unclear D gene. Deletions cut 0 bases from V and 8 bases from J, with 10 bases between. Germline CDR1 reads SQVTM; CDR2 reads ANQGSEA. The CDR3 is 13 amino acids. CDR3: CSVEEQDGEKLFF. The CDR3 DNA is TGCAGCGTTGAAGAGCAGGACGGCGAAAAACTGTTTTTT.

This clonotype has ten or more counts. The J gene is TRBJ2-1, the V gene TRBV28; TRBD2 matches 7 bases. J was trimmed by 4 bases and V by 2 bases; bases with no gene match: 5. The germline V gene encodes CDR1 MDHEN and CDR2 SYDVKM. The CDR3 has 15 amino acids. DNA for the CDR3: TGTGCCAGCAGTTTAGGCGGGAGTAAGTACAATGAGCAGTTCTTC. It specifies CASSLGGSKYNEQFF.

The chain uses TRBV20-1 and TRBJ1-5; D ambiguous. V lost 2 bases and J 0 bases, leaving 17 bases between the germline ends. This CDR3 is 17 amino acids long. Germline V lookup: CDR1 DFQATT, CDR2 SNEGSKA (reference sequence). The CDR3 DNA sequence: TGCAGTGCTAGAATAGGGCCGGACTTTTATAGCAATCAGCCCCAGCATTTT. It codes for CSARIGPDFYSNQPQHF.

The gene calls are TRBV15 and TRBJ2-2; TRBD2 matches at 9 bases. The V segment lost 5 bases and the J segment 3 bases; nucleotides outside the gene matches: 7. Germline V CDR1 and CDR2: LNHNV, YYDKDF (reference sequence). CDR3 length: 16 amino acids. As DNA, the CDR3 is TGTGCCACCAGCCCCGGGACTAGCAGGGACACCGGGGAGCTGTTTTTT. This codes for CATSPGTSRDTGELFF.

The rearrangement links TRBV30 to TRBJ2-1, with TRBD2 as a possible D gene (5 bases). V lost 0 bases and J 5 bases, leaving 14 bases between the germline ends. Germline V gene lookup returns CDR1 GTSNPN and CDR2 SVGIG (reference sequence). CDR3 length equals 15 residues. The DNA of the CDR3 is TGTGCCTGGAGTGTACCGGAGGAATCGAACAATGAGCAGTTCTTC. This encodes CAWSVPEESNNEQFF.

The gene calls are TRBV24-1 and TRBJ2-1, with D unresolved. Germline CDR1 KGHDR, CDR2 SFDVKD. V shed 3 bases and J shed 4 bases, with 18 bases lying between them. The CDR3 runs to 17 residues. The CDR3 loop is CATSDPTAGALYNEQFF. The CDR3 nucleotides are TGTGCCACCAGTGATCCTACGGCAGGCGCTCTATACAATGAGCAGTTCTTC.

This clonotype was counted at least ten times. The V call is TRBV11-2, the J call TRBJ2-3; TRBD2 might be the D (5 bases). Germline CDR1 and CDR2: SGHAT and FQNNGV. This CDR3 region has 15 residues. V dropped 8 bases and J dropped 0 bases, with 15 bases sitting between them. This CDR3 is CASQLVRASTDTQYF. The CDR3 coding sequence is TGTGCCAGCCAACTAGTCCGAGCTAGCACAGATACGCAGTATTTT.

In this sample, this clonotype turned up many times. This chain links TRBV3-1 with TRBJ2-1; tentatively, D is TRBD2 (5 bases). Germline CDR1 is LGHDT and CDR2 is YNNKEL (reference sequence). Trimming pared 1 base from V and 9 bases from J, leaving 10 bases between. The CDR3 runs to 13 residues. The CDR3 loop is CASSQGGAGEQFF. CDR3 DNA sequence: TGTGCCAGCAGCCAAGGAGGCGCGGGTGAGCAGTTCTTC.

The sample holds many counts of this clonotype. The V gene is TRBV28, the J gene TRBJ2-1, with 12 bases matching TRBD2. Germline V CDR1 and CDR2: MDHEN, SYDVKM. V shed 5 bases, J shed 8 bases, and the junction held 4 bases outside the gene matches. This CDR3 comprises 14 residues. CDR3 coding DNA: TGTGCCAGCAGTCTAGCGGGAGGGACCGATGAGCAGTTCTTC. Protein sequence: CASSLAGGTDEQFF.

In its sample, this clonotype was seen many times. The chain couples TRBV12-3 or TRBV12-4 to TRBJ2-7, with D tentatively TRBD1 (5 bases). CDR3 length: 14 residues. With 3 bases removed from V and 3 bases from J, the gap between germline ends came to 12 bases. The CDR3 loop reads CASSFYAGNYEQYF. The CDR3 bases are TGTGCCAGCAGTTTTTACGCAGGGAACTACGAGCAGTACTTC.

This clonotype has a count of ten or more. This rearrangement joins TRBV12-5 to TRBJ2-1, with 7 bases aligning to TRBD1. The CDR3 totals 14 residues. J lost 3 bases, V lost 7 bases, and 6 bases had no gene match. Germline V gene lookup returns CDR1 LGHNT and CDR2 FRNRAP. The CDR3 region is CASAPGQSYNEQFF. As DNA, the CDR3 is TGTGCTAGTGCCCCGGGACAGAGCTACAATGAGCAGTTCTTC.

This clonotype showed up many times. The chain uses TRBV24-1 and TRBJ2-5; tentatively, D is TRBD2 (6 bases). Germline-derived CDR1 and CDR2 are KGHDR and SFDVKD. The CDR3 totals 15 residues. V gave up 3 bases and J gave up 2 bases, with 12 bases separating them. The DNA of the CDR3 is TGTGCCACCAGTGATGCGACCGGGACTCAAGAGACCCAGTACTTC. It specifies CATSDATGTQETQYF.

The table lists this clonotype with many counts. This chain links TRBV10-3 with TRBJ2-7, with TRBD1 matching over 7 bases. The CDR3 extends over 13 amino acids. CDR1 and CDR2 from the germline V gene are ENHRY and SYGVKD. V was pared by 4 bases and J by 6 bases, with 6 bases of the junction left unmatched. The CDR3 loop is CAISGGTDLEQYF. In nucleotides, the CDR3 is TGTGCCATCAGTGGGGGGACAGACCTCGAGCAGTACTTC.

This clonotype was detected many times. No DNA is shown, since the ends of the CDR3 on it are uncertain; the CDR3 is the one TCRdb lists. V gene TRBV28 combines with J gene TRBJ2-5; TRBD2 is the table's D call, not checked against the DNA. From its first to its last residue, the CDR3 has 15 amino acids. From germline, CDR1 is MDHEN and CDR2 SYDVKM. CDR3 protein: CASSSSSAKRETQYF.

The chain uses TRBV20-1 and TRBJ2-5, with 7 bases aligning to TRBD2. Germline V lookup: CDR1 DFQATT, CDR2 SNEGSKA (reference sequence). The trim removed 5 bases at V and 1 base at J, leaving 13 bases unmatched. This CDR3 has 16 residues. In DNA, the CDR3 is TGCAGTGCTCTCTCCATGATAGCGGGCCTCCAAGAGACCCAGTACTTC. Translation: CSALSMIAGLQETQYF.

This chain joins TRBV6-2 or TRBV6-3 and TRBJ2-1; no clear D gene. V gave up 2 bases and J gave up 9 bases, with 8 bases separating them. Germline values: CDR1 MNHEY, CDR2 SVGEGT. The CDR3 is made up of 12 amino acids. The CDR3: CASSYSRSEQFF. The CDR3 bases are TGTGCCAGCAGTTACAGTCGAAGTGAGCAGTTCTTC.